The clone carrying this T cell receptor (beta chain) was observed a few times. This sample is part of a study of blood T cell repertoires in COVID-19. At the level of the study: Researchers got acute and convalescent COVID-19 samples from the United States, Italy and Spain. T cells, B-cell-depleted T cells, or PBMCs provided the cDNA or gDNA that served as material.

TCRdb keeps only in-frame clones here, not all; method: immunoSEQ multiplex PCR. The sample contains 200,000 or so clones, approximately 80% of which appear only once. Patients in Seattle were enrolled during active infection, then followed longitudinally. The TCR was taken from a woman aged 80 or over with COVID-19, enrolled during active disease. Material for sequencing was peripheral blood.

The CDR3 DNA reads as TGTGCCAGCAGTTTATGGGCGGGGGTCAAAGAGACCCAGTACTTC. It translates to CASSLWAGVKETQYF. This chain joins TRBV27 and TRBJ2-5; TRBD2 agrees at 7 bases. This CDR3 comprises 15 residues. The ends lost 1 base at V and 3 bases at J; junction bases unmatched: 5. The V gene's germline CDR1 is MNHEY and CDR2 SMNVEV (reference sequence).